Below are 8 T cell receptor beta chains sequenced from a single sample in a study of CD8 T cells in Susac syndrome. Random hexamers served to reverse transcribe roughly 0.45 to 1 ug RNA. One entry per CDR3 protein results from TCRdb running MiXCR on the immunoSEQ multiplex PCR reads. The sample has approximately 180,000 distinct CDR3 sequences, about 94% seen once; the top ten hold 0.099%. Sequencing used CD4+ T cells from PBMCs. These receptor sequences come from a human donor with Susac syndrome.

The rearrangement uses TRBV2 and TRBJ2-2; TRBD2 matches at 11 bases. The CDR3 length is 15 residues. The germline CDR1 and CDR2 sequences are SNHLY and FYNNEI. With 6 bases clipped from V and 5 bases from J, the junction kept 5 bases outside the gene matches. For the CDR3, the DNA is TGTGCCAGCAGGAGACTAGCGGGGAGAACCGGGGAGCTGTTTTTT. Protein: CASRRLAGRTGELFF.

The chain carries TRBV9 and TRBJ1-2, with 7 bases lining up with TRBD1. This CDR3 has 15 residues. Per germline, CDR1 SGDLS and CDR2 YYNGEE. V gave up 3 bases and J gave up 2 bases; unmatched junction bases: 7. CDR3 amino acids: CASSGRDSPNYGYTF. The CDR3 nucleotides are TGTGCCAGCAGCGGGAGGGACAGTCCGAACTATGGCTACACCTTC.

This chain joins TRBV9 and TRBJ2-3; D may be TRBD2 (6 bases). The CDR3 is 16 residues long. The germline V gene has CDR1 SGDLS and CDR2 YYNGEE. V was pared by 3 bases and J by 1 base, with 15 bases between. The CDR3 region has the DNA TGTGCCAGCAGCGGACGGGCCGGGGGAGGCACAGATACGCAGTATTTT. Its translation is CASSGRAGGGTDTQYF.

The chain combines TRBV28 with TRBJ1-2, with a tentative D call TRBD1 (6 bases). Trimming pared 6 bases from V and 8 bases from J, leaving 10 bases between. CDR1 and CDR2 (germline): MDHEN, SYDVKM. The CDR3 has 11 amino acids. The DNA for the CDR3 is TGTGCCAGCAGGCAGGGGTGGGGCTACACCTTC. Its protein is CASRQGWGYTF.

The CDR3, as DNA: TGTGCCAGCAGCTTAGGTAGCGCCTCCTACGAGCAGTACTTC. Translated: CASSLGSASYEQYF. V usage is TRBV7-2 and J usage is TRBJ2-7; maybe TRBD2 (5 bases). Trimming pared 1 base from V and 0 bases from J, leaving 7 bases between. Looked up from germline, CDR1 is SGHTA and CDR2 is FQGNSA. CDR3 length: 14 residues.

The CDR3 sequence is CASSFNQGLSDEQYF. CDR3 bases: TGTGCCAGCAGTTTTAACCAGGGACTTTCCGACGAGCAGTACTTC. The rearrangement uses TRBV12-3 or TRBV12-4 and TRBJ2-7; weak D call: TRBD2 (6 bases). V was pared by 3 bases and J by 5 bases, with 17 bases between. There are 15 residues in the CDR3.

CDR3 nucleotides: TGCGCCAGCAGCTTAAACGACGGCCACACGGGCTACACCTTC. It yields the protein CASSLNDGHTGYTF. V and J are TRBV5-1 and TRBJ1-2, with no clear D. Germline V gives CDR1 SGHRS, CDR2 YFSETQ. With 2 bases removed from V and 8 bases from J, the gap between germline ends came to 16 bases. The CDR3 length is 14 residues.

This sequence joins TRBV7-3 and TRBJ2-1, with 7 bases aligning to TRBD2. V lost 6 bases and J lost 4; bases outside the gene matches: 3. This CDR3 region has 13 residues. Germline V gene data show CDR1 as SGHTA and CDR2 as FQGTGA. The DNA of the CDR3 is TGTGCCAGCAGTGGGGGGGTTTACAATGAGCAGTTCTTC. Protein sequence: CASSGGVYNEQFF.